Following are 25 T cell receptor beta chains from one sample sequenced in a study of blood T cell repertoires in COVID-19. This table comes from immunoSEQ multiplex PCR, and its TCRdb copy is limited to in-frame clones, with some not included. The table includes around 400,000 clones, around nine tenths detected once. The material sequenced was PBMCs or T cells enriched from blood (not recorded which). Every receptor here comes from a young woman who had been exposed to COVID-19.

The V gene is TRBV7-6, the J gene TRBJ1-1; the match to TRBD1 covers 9 bases. CDR1 and CDR2 from the germline V gene are SGHVS and FNYEAQ. The V and J ends lost 6 bases and 2 bases, in that order; junction bases with no gene match: 10. This CDR3 has 16 amino acids. CDR3: CASSHSKQGANTEAFF. In DNA, the CDR3 is TGTGCCAGCAGTCATTCAAAACAGGGGGCCAACACTGAAGCTTTCTTT.

This clone was recorded only once. The chain has TRBV28 and TRBJ1-2; unclear D gene. The V gene's germline CDR1 is MDHEN and CDR2 SYDVKM. Deletions cut 6 bases from V and 4 bases from J, with 9 bases between. The CDR3 length is 12 residues. The CDR3 DNA follows: TGTGCCAGCAGGCGTGCTTCCTATGGCTACACCTTC. Residues: CASRRASYGYTF.

This rearrangement joins TRBV5-1 to TRBJ2-5, with TRBD1 matching 9 bases. In germline, CDR1 is SGHRS, CDR2 YFSETQ. There are 16 residues in the CDR3. The J segment lost 5 bases and the V segment lost 5 bases, leaving 13 bases of the junction unmatched. For the CDR3, the DNA is TGCGCCAGCAGAAGAGGTTACAGGGGGCAGGCGGAGACCCAGTACTTC. The encoded protein is CASRRGYRGQAETQYF.

The chain has TRBV5-6 and TRBJ2-7, with 11 positions matching TRBD2. CDR3 length: 13 amino acids. Trimming at V came to 4 bases and at J to 5 bases, leaving 2 bases not matched to a gene. Germline assignment: CDR1 SGHDT and CDR2 YYEEEE. CDR3 DNA: TGTGCCAGCAGCACTAGCGGGAGTAACGAGCAGTACTTC. It translates to CASSTSGSNEQYF.

V gene TRBV5-5 combines with J gene TRBJ1-5; 7 bases map to TRBD1. V trimming: 0 bases; J trimming: 6 bases; junction bases outside the gene matches: 6. CDR1 and CDR2 (germline): SGHKS, YYEKEE (reference sequence). The CDR3 sequence is 15 residues long. CDR3: CASSLEGGAGQPQHF. The CDR3 bases are TGTGCCAGCAGCTTGGAAGGGGGCGCGGGTCAGCCCCAGCATTTT.

J is TRBJ2-7 and V is TRBV27; possibly TRBD2 for D (6 bases). Germline CDR1 MNHEY, CDR2 SMNVEV (reference sequence). The V end lost 8 bases, the J end lost 3 bases, and 14 bases lay between the germline ends. CDR3 length: 13 amino acids. CDR3 DNA sequence: TGTGCCAGCCGGAGGGGCACCCACTACGAGCAGTACTTC. Translation: CASRRGTHYEQYF.

The rearrangement joins TRBV20-1 to TRBJ2-3; 7 positions match TRBD2. The CDR3 is 14 amino acids. From germline, CDR1 is DFQATT and CDR2 SNEGSKA (reference sequence). The V and J ends lost 3 bases and 2 bases, in that order; junction bases with no gene match: 5. This CDR3 is CSASSSGVTDTQYF. CDR3 coding DNA: TGCAGTGCTAGTTCTAGCGGAGTCACAGATACGCAGTATTTT.

This clone was counted a few times. This chain joins TRBV4-1 and TRBJ1-3; tentatively, D is TRBD1 (5 bases). This CDR3 comprises 13 residues. From germline, CDR1 is MGHRA and CDR2 YSYEKL. The ends were cut back, 4 bases at V and 3 bases at J, with 7 bases in the middle. The CDR3 is CASSPGGGNTIYF. CDR3 DNA: TGCGCCAGCAGCCCGGGGGGTGGAAACACCATATATTTT.

The chain carries TRBV9 and TRBJ2-1, with 12 positions matching TRBD2. The CDR3 is 13 amino acids. The V segment lost 3 bases and the J segment 15 bases; nucleotides outside the gene matches: 7. Germline CDR1 reads SGDLS; CDR2 reads YYNGEE. The CDR3 region has the DNA TGTGCCAGCAGCGCCCGGACTAGCGGGGACGCGTTCTTC. Amino acids: CASSARTSGDAFF.

V and J are TRBV18 and TRBJ1-1; possible D gene TRBD1, 6 bases. This CDR3 spans 16 amino acids. V was trimmed by 3 bases and J by 1 base, leaving 15 bases between them. CDR1 KGHSH and CDR2 LQKENI come from the germline V gene. This chain's CDR3 is CASSPVAGGANTEAFF. The CDR3 coding sequence is TGTGCCAGCTCACCGGTTGCGGGGGGCGCGAACACTGAAGCTTTCTTT.

The V and J genes are TRBV6-5 and TRBJ1-1; 7 nucleotides line up with TRBD1. The V gene end was trimmed by 1 base and the J gene end by 0 bases; junction bases not matched to a gene: 5. Germline V lookup: CDR1 MNHEY, CDR2 SVGAGI. This CDR3 contains 16 residues. The CDR3 here is CASSYLYRGMNTEAFF. DNA of the CDR3: TGTGCCAGCAGTTACTTATACAGGGGAATGAACACTGAAGCTTTCTTT.

This clone occurred once. This chain's CDR3 is CASSPNQRPEENYGYTF. The DNA for the CDR3 is TGTGCCAGCAGCCCAAACCAAAGGCCGGAGGAGAACTATGGCTACACCTTC. This rearrangement joins TRBV7-6 to TRBJ1-2; D remains unclear. This CDR3 comprises 17 residues. Trimming removed 5 bases at V and 2 bases at J, with 21 bases between. Germline CDR1 and CDR2: SGHVS and FNYEAQ.

J is TRBJ1-6 and V is TRBV12-3 or TRBV12-4, with D possibly being TRBD1 (6 bases). The CDR3 spans 12 residues. The germline V and J ends were trimmed by 7 bases and 9 bases, with 10 bases remaining between them. The CDR3 nucleotides read TGTGCCAGCAAAGGGGGATCTTCACCCCTCCACTTT. It is translated as CASKGGSSPLHF.

The CDR3 protein is CASSFPSGGPDTSTDTQYF. The CDR3 DNA reads TGTGCCAGCAGTTTTCCTAGCGGGGGTCCCGATACTAGCACAGATACGCAGTATTTT. The V gene is TRBV28, the J gene TRBJ2-3; 10 bases line up with TRBD2. J was trimmed by 0 bases and V by 3 bases; bases with no gene match: 12. Germline CDR1 reads MDHEN; CDR2 reads SYDVKM. CDR3 length equals 19 residues.

This clone was seen only once. The genes are TRBV4-3 and TRBJ2-7, with D perhaps TRBD1 (6 bases). This CDR3 comprises 15 residues. The V gene lost 0 bases and the J gene lost 3 bases, with 12 bases spanning the gap. CDR1 and CDR2 from the germline V gene are LGHNA and YSLEER. CDR3 nucleotides: TGCGCCAGCAGCCAAGATCAAAGGGGGATCTACGAGCAGTACTTC. Protein product: CASSQDQRGIYEQYF.

The V gene is TRBV7-2, the J gene TRBJ1-2, with D perhaps matching TRBD1 (5 bases). Trimming took 6 bases from V and 8 from J, leaving 19 bases between them. The CDR3 spans 14 residues. Per the germline V gene, CDR1 is SGHTA and CDR2 is FQGNSA. CDR3 bases: TGTGCCAGCAGTGAGGTAGGCCCCAAGGGGGGCTACACCTTC. This gives the protein CASSEVGPKGGYTF.

The chain recombines TRBV28 with TRBJ2-1; possible D gene TRBD1, 6 bases. V lost 6 bases to trimming and J lost 0 bases, with 24 bases between them. Germline-derived CDR1 and CDR2 are MDHEN and SYDVKM. The CDR3 runs 19 residues. CDR3: CASRAGTLTQIGSYNEQFF. The CDR3 DNA is TGTGCCAGCAGGGCCGGGACACTGACTCAAATTGGCTCCTACAATGAGCAGTTCTTC. The complete variable domain, with remaining parts taken from reference TRBV28 and TRBJ2-1, reads DVKVTQSSRYLVKRTGEKVFLECVQDMDHENMFWYRQDPGLGLRLIYFSYDVKMKEKGDIPEGYSVSREKKERFSLILESASTNQTSMYLCASRAGTLTQIGSYNEQFFGPGTRLTVL.

The chain combines TRBV4-2 with TRBJ2-7; 8 bases are shared with TRBD1. J gave up 0 bases and V 4 bases, and 8 bases lay outside the gene matches. The germline V gene has CDR1 LGHNA and CDR2 YNFKEQ. This CDR3 comprises 16 residues. CDR3 bases: TGTGCCAGCAGCCCCACCGGACAGGGTAGCTCCTACGAGCAGTACTTC. The encoded protein is CASSPTGQGSSYEQYF.

This rearrangement joins TRBV19 to TRBJ2-3, with 8 bases matching TRBD2. V trimming: 5 bases; J trimming: 2 bases; junction bases outside the gene matches: 6. The CDR3 runs 15 residues. From germline, CDR1 is LNHDA and CDR2 SQIVND (reference sequence). The CDR3 spells CASSSTSGATDTQYF. For the CDR3, the DNA is TGTGCCAGTAGTTCCACTAGCGGAGCCACAGATACGCAGTATTTT. Using reference TRBV19 and TRBJ2-3 for the parts outside the CDR3, the full variable domain is DGGITQSPKYLFRKEGQNVTLSCEQNLNHDAMYWYRQDPGQGLRLIYYSQIVNDFQKGDIAEGYSVSREKKESFPLTVTSAQKNPTAFYLCASSSTSGATDTQYFGPGTRLTVL.

The genes are TRBV6-5 and TRBJ2-7; 8 nucleotides agree with TRBD1. This CDR3 has 11 amino acids. With 10 bases clipped from V and 7 bases from J, the junction kept 6 bases outside the gene matches. Germline V gives CDR1 MNHEY, CDR2 SVGAGI. CDR3 region: CATQGALEQYF. The CDR3 nucleotides are TGTGCCACCCAGGGGGCTTTAGAGCAGTACTTC.

The V and J genes are TRBV3-1 (or the pseudogene TRBV3-2) and TRBJ1-2, with 10 bases fitting TRBD1. V gave up 1 base and J gave up 2 bases; unmatched junction bases: 7. Germline V gene lookup returns CDR1 LGHDT and CDR2 YNNKEL (reference sequence). The CDR3 has 17 residues. CDR3 sequence reads: CASSQVPGQGPNYGYTF. CDR3 DNA: TGTGCCAGCAGCCAAGTCCCGGGACAGGGGCCAAACTATGGCTACACCTTC.

V is TRBV6-6 and J is TRBJ2-2, with a weak D call TRBD2 (5 bases). The CDR3 runs 14 residues. Germline values: CDR1 MNHNY, CDR2 SVGAGI (reference sequence). Trimming took 4 bases from V and 5 from J, leaving 11 bases between them. This CDR3 reads CASSSRGGTGELFF. CDR3 in DNA: TGTGCCAGCAGTTCCCGGGGTGGGACCGGGGAGCTGTTTTTT.

There are a few counts of this clone. This sequence joins TRBV3-1 (or the pseudogene TRBV3-2) and TRBJ2-7, with unresolved D. The V end lost 1 base, the J end lost 3 bases, and 4 bases lay between the germline ends. The CDR3 has 12 residues. Germline lookup yields CDR1 LGHDT and CDR2 YNNKEL (reference sequence). The CDR3 DNA follows: TGTGCCAGCAGCCAAGTGAGCTACGAGCAGTACTTC. Its protein product is CASSQVSYEQYF.

The chain uses TRBV5-4 and TRBJ1-5, with D perhaps matching TRBD1 (5 bases). CDR1 SGHNT and CDR2 YYREEE come from the germline V gene (reference sequence). The V and J ends lost 1 base and 2 bases respectively, with 10 bases between them. CDR3 length: 15 residues. In DNA, the CDR3 is TGTGCCAGCAGCTTGAAGACAGTCCGCAATCAGCCCCAGCATTTT. As protein: CASSLKTVRNQPQHF.

The chain employs TRBV9 and TRBJ2-1; perhaps TRBD1 as D (5 bases). Trimming cost V 3 bases and J 7 bases, with 17 bases left between them. The CDR3 spans 15 residues. CDR1 and CDR2 (germline): SGDLS, YYNGEE. The chain's CDR3 is CASSEGRRSDNEQFF. The CDR3 DNA reads TGTGCCAGCAGCGAGGGGCGGAGATCGGATAATGAGCAGTTCTTC.